This TCR beta chain stems from a study of Tregs in tolerant kidney transplant recipients. Background on the study: The nonmyeloablative bone marrow transplants came from related graft donors, with transient mixed chimerism.

Unstimulated regulatory T cells (CD4+CD25+CD127-), CD4+CD25- non-regulatory cells, CD4 and CD8 cells were FACS-sorted from thawed PBMCs. With regard to this clone: As yet, its antigen is unknown.

This CDR3 comprises 13 residues. V was shortened by 6 bases and J by 12 bases, with 15 bases between the two germline ends. CDR1 and CDR2 (germline): MGHDK, SYGVNS. Regarding the study as a whole: Validation in larger populations is needed because few patients were studied. This study did not directly address biological reproducibility.

Repertoires were generated with immunoSEQ multiplex PCR, while TCRdb's copy carries only in-frame clones and drops some. The table has about 94,000 clones, approximately 94% seen once. The rearrangement joins TRBV25-1 to TRBJ1-6; weak D call: TRBD1 (5 bases). This TCR was sampled from a human donor who received a combined kidney and bone marrow transplant. The sequencing here drew on CD4+ T cells from blood, taken before the transplant. CDR3 nucleotides: TGTGCCAGCAGAGTCGCGATGGGGGGACCCCTCCACTTT. This gives the protein CASRVAMGGPLHF. The full variable domain, with the rest looked up from reference TRBV25-1 and TRBJ1-6, is EADIYQTPRYLVIGTGKKITLECSQTMGHDKMYWYQQDPGMELHLIHYSYGVNSTEKGDLSSESTVSRIRTEHFPLTLESARPSHTSQYLCASRVAMGGPLHFGNGTRLTVT.